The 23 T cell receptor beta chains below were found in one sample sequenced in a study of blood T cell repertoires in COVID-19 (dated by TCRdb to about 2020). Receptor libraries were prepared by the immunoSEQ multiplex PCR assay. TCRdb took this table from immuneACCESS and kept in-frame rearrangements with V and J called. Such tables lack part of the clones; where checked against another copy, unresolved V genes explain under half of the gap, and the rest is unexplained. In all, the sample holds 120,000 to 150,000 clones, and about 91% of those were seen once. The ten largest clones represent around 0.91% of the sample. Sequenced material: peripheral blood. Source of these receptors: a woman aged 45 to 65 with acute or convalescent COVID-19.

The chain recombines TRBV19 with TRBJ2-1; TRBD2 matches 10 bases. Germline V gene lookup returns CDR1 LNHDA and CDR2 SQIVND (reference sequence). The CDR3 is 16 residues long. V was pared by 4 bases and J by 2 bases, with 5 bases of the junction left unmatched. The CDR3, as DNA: TGTGCCAGTAGTACCAATCTAGCGGGAGCCTACAATGAGCAGTTCTTC. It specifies CASSTNLAGAYNEQFF.

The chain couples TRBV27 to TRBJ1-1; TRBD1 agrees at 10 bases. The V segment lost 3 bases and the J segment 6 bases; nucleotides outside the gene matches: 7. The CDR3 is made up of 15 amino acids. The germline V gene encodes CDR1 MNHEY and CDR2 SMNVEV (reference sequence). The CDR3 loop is CASSFTTGGFSEAFF. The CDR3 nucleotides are TGTGCCAGCAGTTTTACGACAGGGGGCTTCTCTGAAGCTTTCTTT.

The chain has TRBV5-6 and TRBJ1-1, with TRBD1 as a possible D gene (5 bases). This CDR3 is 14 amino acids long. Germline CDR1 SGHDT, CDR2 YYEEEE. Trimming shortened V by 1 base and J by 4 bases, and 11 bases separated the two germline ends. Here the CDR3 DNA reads TGTGCCAGCAGCTTGCGGGGGAGTGGCACTGAAGCTTTCTTT. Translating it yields CASSLRGSGTEAFF. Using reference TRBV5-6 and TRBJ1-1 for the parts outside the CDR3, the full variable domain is DAGVTQSPTHLIKTRGQQVTLRCSPKSGHDTVSWYQQALGQGPQFIFQYYEEEERQRGNFPDRFSGHQFPNYSSELNVNALLLGDSALYLCASSLRGSGTEAFFGQGTRLTVV.

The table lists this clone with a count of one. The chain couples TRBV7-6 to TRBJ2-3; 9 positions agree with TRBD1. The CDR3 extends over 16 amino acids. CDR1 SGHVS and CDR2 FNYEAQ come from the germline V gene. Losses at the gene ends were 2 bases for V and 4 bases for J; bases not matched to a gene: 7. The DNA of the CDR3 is TGTGCCAGCAGCTTATGGGGACAGGGATTCGCAGATACGCAGTATTTT. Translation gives CASSLWGQGFADTQYF.

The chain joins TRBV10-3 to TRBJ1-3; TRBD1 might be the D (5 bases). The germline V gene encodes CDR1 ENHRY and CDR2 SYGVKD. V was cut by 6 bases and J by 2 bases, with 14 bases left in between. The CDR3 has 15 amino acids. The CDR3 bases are TGTGCCATCAGGGCGCAGGGCCTCCCTGGAAACACCATATATTTT. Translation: CAIRAQGLPGNTIYF.

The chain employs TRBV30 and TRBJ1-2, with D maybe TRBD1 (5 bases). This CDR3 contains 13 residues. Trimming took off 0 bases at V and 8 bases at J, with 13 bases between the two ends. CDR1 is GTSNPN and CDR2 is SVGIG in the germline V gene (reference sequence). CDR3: CAWSVRGLKGYTF. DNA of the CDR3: TGTGCCTGGAGTGTAAGGGGTCTAAAGGGCTACACCTTC.

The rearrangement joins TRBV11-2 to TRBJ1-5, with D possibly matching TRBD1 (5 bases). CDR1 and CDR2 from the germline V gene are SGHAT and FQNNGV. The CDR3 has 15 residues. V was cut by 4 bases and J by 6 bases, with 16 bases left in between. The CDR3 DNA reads TGTGCCAGCAGCTCGCGGACACAAGGGGTTCAGCCCCAGCATTTT. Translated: CASSSRTQGVQPQHF. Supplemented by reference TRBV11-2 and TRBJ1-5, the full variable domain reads EAGVAQSPRYKIIEKRQSVAFWCNPISGHATLYWYQQILGQGPKLLIQFQNNGVVDDSQLPKDRFSAERLKGVDSTLKIQPAKLEDSAVYLCASSSRTQGVQPQHFGDGTRLSIL.

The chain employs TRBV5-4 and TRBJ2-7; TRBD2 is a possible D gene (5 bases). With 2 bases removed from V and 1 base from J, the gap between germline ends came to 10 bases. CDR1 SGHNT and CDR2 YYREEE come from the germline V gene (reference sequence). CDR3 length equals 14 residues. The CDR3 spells CASSFSAESYEQYF. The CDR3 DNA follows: TGTGCCAGCAGCTTCTCAGCGGAGTCCTACGAGCAGTACTTC.

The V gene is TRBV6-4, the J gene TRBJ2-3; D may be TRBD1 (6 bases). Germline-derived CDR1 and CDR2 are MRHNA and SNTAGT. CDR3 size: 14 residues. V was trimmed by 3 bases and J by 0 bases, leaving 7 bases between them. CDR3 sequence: CASSDGTSTDTQYF. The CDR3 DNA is TGTGCCAGCAGTGATGGGACAAGCACAGATACGCAGTATTTT.

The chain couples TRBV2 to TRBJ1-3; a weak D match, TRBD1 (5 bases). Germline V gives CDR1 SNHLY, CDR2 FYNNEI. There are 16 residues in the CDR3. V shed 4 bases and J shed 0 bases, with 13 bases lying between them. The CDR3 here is CASSVEAGGSGNTIYF. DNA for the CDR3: TGTGCCAGCAGTGTAGAGGCGGGGGGCTCTGGAAACACCATATATTTT.

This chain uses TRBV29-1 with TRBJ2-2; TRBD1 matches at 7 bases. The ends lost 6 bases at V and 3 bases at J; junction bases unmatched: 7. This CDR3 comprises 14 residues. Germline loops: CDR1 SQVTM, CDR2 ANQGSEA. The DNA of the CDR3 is TGCAGCGTCTTCCGGGACAGAGACACCGGGGAGCTGTTTTTT. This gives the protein CSVFRDRDTGELFF.

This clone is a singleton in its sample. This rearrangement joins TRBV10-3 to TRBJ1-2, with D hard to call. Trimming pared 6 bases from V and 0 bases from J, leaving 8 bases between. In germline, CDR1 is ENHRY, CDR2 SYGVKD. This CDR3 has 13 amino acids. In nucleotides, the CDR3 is TGTGCCATCAGAATCCAGGCTAACTATGGCTACACCTTC. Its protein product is CAIRIQANYGYTF.

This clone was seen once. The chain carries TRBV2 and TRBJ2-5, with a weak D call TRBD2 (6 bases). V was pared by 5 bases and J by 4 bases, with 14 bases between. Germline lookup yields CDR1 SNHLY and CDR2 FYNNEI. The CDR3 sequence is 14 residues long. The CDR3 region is CASSSGPWGETQYF. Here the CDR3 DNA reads TGTGCCAGCAGTAGCGGGCCTTGGGGAGAGACCCAGTACTTC.

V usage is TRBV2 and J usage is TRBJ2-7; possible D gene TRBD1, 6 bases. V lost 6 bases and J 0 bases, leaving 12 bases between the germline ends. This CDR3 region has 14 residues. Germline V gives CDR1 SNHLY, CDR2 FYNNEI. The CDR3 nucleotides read TGTGCCAGCAGAGGACAGATAAGCTCCTACGAGCAGTACTTC. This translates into CASRGQISSYEQYF.

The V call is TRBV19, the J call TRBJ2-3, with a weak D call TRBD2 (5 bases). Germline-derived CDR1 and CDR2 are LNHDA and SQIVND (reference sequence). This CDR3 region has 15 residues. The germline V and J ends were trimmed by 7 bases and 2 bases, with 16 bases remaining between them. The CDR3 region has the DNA TGTGCCAGTACCTTCCGCGGCGGGCCCACAGATACGCAGTATTTT. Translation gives CASTFRGGPTDTQYF.

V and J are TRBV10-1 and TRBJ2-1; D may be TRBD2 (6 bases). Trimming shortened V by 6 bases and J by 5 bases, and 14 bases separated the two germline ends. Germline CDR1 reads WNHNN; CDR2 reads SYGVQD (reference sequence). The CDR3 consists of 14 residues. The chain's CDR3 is CASSLAPLDNEQFF. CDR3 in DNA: TGCGCCAGCAGCCTAGCGCCGTTGGACAATGAGCAGTTCTTC.

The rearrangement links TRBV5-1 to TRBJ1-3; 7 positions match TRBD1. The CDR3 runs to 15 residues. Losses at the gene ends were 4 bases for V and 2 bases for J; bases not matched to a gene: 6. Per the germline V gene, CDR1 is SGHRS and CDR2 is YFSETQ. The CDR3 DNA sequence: TGCGCCAGCAGCACCACAGGGGTAACTGGAAACACCATATATTTT. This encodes CASSTTGVTGNTIYF. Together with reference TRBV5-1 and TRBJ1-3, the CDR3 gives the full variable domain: KAGVTQTPRYLIKTRGQQVTLSCSPISGHRSVSWYQQTPGQGLQFLFEYFSETQRNKGNFPGRFSGRQFSNSRSEMNVSTLELGDSALYLCASSTTGVTGNTIYFGEGSWLTVV.

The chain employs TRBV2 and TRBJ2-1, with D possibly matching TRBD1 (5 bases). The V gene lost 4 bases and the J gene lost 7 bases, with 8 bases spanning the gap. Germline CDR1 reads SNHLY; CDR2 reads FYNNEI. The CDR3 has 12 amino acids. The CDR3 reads CASSGPGNEQFF. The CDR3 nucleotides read TGTGCCAGCAGTGGGCCAGGGAATGAGCAGTTCTTC.

CDR3 nucleotides: TGTGCCAGCAGAACGTTCAGGGGAAGGGGCGAGCAGTACTTC. This codes for CASRTFRGRGEQYF. V and J are TRBV27 and TRBJ2-7, with D perhaps TRBD1 (6 bases). Trimming took 6 bases from V and 6 from J, leaving 18 bases between them. Germline CDR1 is MNHEY and CDR2 is SMNVEV (reference sequence). This CDR3 has 14 residues.

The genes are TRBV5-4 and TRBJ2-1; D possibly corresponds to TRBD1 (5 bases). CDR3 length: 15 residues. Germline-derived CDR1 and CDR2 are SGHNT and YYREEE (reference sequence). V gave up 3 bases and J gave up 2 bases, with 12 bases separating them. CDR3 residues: CASSSQGQPYNEQFF. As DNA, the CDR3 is TGTGCCAGCAGCTCCCAGGGCCAGCCCTACAATGAGCAGTTCTTC.

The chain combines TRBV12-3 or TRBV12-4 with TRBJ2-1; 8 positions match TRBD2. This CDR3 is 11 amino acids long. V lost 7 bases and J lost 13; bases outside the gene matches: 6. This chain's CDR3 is CASTVSGDQFF. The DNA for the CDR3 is TGTGCCAGCACTGTTAGCGGGGATCAGTTCTTC.

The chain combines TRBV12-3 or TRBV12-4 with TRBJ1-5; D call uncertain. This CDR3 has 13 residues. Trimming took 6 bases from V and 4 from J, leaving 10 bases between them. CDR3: CASSLTENQPQHF. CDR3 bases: TGTGCCAGCAGCCTCACCGAGAATCAGCCCCAGCATTTT.

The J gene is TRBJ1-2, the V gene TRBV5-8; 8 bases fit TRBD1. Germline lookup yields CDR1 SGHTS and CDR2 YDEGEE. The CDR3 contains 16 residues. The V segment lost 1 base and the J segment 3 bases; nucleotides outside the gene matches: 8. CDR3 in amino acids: CASSLMWGRGHYGYTF. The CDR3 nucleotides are TGTGCCAGCAGCTTGATGTGGGGCAGGGGGCACTATGGCTACACCTTC. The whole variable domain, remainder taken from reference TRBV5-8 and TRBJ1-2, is EAGVTQSPTHLIKTRGQQATLRCSPISGHTSVYWYQQALGLGLQFLLWYDEGEERNRGNFPPRFSGRQFPNYSSELNVNALELEDSALYLCASSLMWGRGHYGYTFGSGTRLTVV.